The T cell receptor (beta chain) described here comes from a study of cytomegalovirus exposure and HLA in healthy donors. Findings of the study overall: Rare TCR sequences predominated, though certain public TCRs were found in many donors. Earlier results showed most TCR beta V segments being productive about 87% or about 30% of the time. Researchers counted 164 TCR beta chains as cytomegalovirus-associated.

In regard to this clone: Its target is not known.

Germline assignment: CDR1 SGHNT and CDR2 YYREEE (reference sequence). This CDR3 has 20 amino acids. Trimming at V came to 3 bases and at J to 2 bases, leaving 20 bases not matched to a gene. PCR was performed using 60 Vbeta and 13 Jbeta primers. Methods used by the authors: Later, some 79 million unique TCR beta chains were counted in an analysis, and roughly 11 million of them were shared. Clones were sequenced by immunoSEQ multiplex PCR, and TCRdb holds only the in-frame ones, with some missing. V and J calls and clone size are given by that table; D and trimming were obtained from the DNA. The table shows around 71,000 clones, with under 80% occurring only once.

The TCR sequence derives from a male donor in good health and CMV-seropositive. Material: PBMCs. V and J are TRBV5-4 and TRBJ2-1, with 7 bases aligning to TRBD1. This CDR3 reads CASSSSRDSAPRNTYNEQFF. The CDR3 nucleotides are TGTGCCAGCAGCTCTTCCCGGGACAGCGCACCCAGGAATACCTACAATGAGCAGTTCTTC.